Following are 3 T cell receptor beta chains from one sample sequenced in a study of cytomegalovirus exposure and HLA in healthy donors. Both 60 Vbeta primers and 13 Jbeta primers went into the PCR. TCRdb keeps only in-frame clones here, not all; method: immunoSEQ multiplex PCR. The sample carries some 150,000 clones, 79% recorded once. Sequencing was performed on PBMCs. The receptors were gathered from a man aged 35-49 years in good health and CMV-seronegative.

As concerns this clone: Other DNA sequences within the sample encode an identical CDR3. The chain has TRBV5-4 and TRBJ2-5; 8 bases map to TRBD2. CDR1 SGHNT and CDR2 YYREEE come from the germline V gene (reference sequence). The junction had 10 bases not matched to a gene; V was cut back by 4 bases and J by 5 bases. This CDR3 has 15 amino acids. As DNA, the CDR3 is TGTGCCAGCAGCCCGAGAGCGGGAGCTGGGGAGACCCAGTACTTC. It is translated as CASSPRAGAGETQYF.

The genes are TRBV5-1 and TRBJ2-1; tentatively, D is TRBD2 (5 bases). Germline V lookup: CDR1 SGHRS, CDR2 YFSETQ. The CDR3 length is 13 residues. Between the trimmed V and J ends, which lost 6 bases and 2 bases, there was a span of 9 bases. CDR3 loop: CASTWGAYNEQFF. In DNA, the CDR3 is TGCGCCAGCACATGGGGAGCCTACAATGAGCAGTTCTTC.

This chain connects TRBV25-1 to TRBJ2-7; 11 nucleotides line up with TRBD2. Germline V lookup: CDR1 MGHDK, CDR2 SYGVNS. The junction had 4 bases not matched to a gene; V was cut back by 4 bases and J by 2 bases. This CDR3 is built from 15 residues. This CDR3 is CASSGGLAETYEQYF. The CDR3 region has the DNA TGTGCCAGCAGTGGGGGACTAGCGGAAACCTACGAGCAGTACTTC.